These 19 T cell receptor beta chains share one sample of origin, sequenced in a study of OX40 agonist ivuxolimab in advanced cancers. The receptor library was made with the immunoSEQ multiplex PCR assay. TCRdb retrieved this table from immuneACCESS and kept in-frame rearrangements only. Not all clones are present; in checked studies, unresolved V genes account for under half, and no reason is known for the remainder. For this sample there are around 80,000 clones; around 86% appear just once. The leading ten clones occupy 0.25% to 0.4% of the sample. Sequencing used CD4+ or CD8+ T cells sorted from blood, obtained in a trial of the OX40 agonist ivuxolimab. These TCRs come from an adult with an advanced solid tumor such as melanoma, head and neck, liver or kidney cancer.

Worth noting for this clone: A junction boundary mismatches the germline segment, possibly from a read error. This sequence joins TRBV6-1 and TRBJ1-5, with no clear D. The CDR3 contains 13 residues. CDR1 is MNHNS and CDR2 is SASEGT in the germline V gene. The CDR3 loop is CASREAGHQPQHF. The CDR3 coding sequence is TGTGCCAGCAGGGAAGCCGGGCATCAGCCCCAGCATTTT.

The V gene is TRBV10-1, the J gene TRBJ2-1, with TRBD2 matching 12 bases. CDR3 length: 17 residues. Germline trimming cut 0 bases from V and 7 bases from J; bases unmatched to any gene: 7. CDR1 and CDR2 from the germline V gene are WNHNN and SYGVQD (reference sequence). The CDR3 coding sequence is TGCGCCAGCAGTGAGTCTCGGCTAGCGGGGGGGCAGAATGAGCAGTTCTTC. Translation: CASSESRLAGGQNEQFF.

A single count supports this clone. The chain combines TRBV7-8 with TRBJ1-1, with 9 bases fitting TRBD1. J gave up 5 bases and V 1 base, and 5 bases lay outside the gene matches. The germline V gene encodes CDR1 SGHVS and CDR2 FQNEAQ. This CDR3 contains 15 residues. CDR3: CASSLVGGQGTEAFF. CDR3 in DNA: TGTGCCAGCAGCTTAGTTGGGGGACAGGGTACTGAAGCTTTCTTT. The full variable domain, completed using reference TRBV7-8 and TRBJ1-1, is GAGVSQSPRYKVAKRGQDVALRCDPISGHVSLFWYQQALGQGPEFLTYFQNEAQLDKSGLPSDRFFAERPEGSVSTLKIQRTQQEDSAVYLCASSLVGGQGTEAFFGQGTRLTVV.

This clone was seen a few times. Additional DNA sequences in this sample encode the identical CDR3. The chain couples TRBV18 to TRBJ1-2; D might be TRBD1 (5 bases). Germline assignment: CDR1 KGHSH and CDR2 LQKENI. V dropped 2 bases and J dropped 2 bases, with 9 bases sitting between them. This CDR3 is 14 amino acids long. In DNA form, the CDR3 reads TGTGCCAGCTCACCAACAGGAGAAAACTATGGCTACACCTTC. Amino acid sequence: CASSPTGENYGYTF.

The CDR3 DNA reads TGCAGTGCTAGGCGGGGGGGCGAGCAGTACTTC. Amino acid sequence: CSARRGGEQYF. This rearrangement joins TRBV20-1 to TRBJ2-7; 9 bases agree with TRBD2. CDR1 and CDR2 from the germline V gene are DFQATT and SNEGSKA (reference sequence). V shed 3 bases and J 6 bases; nucleotides not matched to a gene: 0. The CDR3 has 11 residues.

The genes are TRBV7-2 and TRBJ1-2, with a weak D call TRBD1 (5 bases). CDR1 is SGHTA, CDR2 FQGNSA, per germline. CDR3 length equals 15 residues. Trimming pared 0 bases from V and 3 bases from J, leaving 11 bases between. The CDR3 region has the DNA TGTGCCAGCAGCTTAGCCGGGACCAGCTACTATGGCTACACCTTC. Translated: CASSLAGTSYYGYTF.

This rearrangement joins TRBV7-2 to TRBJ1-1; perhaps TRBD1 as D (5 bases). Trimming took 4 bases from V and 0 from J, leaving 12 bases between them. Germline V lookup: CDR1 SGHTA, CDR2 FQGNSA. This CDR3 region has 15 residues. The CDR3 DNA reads TGTGCCAGCAGCTCCCAGGGTGTGATGAACACTGAAGCTTTCTTT. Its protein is CASSSQGVMNTEAFF.

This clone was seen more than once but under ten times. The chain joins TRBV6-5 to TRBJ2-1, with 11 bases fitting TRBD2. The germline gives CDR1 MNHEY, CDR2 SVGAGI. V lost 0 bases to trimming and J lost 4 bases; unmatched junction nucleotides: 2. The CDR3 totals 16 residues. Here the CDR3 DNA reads TGTGCCAGCAGTTACTCAACTAGCGGGAGTTACAATGAGCAGTTCTTC. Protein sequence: CASSYSTSGSYNEQFF.

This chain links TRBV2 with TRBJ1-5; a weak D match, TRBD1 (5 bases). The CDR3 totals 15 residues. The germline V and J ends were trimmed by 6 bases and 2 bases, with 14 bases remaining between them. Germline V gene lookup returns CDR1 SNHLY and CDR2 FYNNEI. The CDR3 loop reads CASRREGEGNQPQHF. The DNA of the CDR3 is TGTGCCAGCAGACGGGAAGGGGAGGGCAATCAGCCCCAGCATTTT.

The DNA for the CDR3 is TGTGCCAGCAGCGAGTCTAGCGGGGCCCAAGAGACCCAGTACTTC. Protein: CASSESSGAQETQYF. The J gene is TRBJ2-5, the V gene TRBV7-2, with 9 positions matching TRBD2. After removal of 5 bases from V and 1 base from J, the junction contained 5 bases not matched to a gene. Germline CDR1 is SGHTA and CDR2 is FQGNSA. The CDR3 length is 15 residues.

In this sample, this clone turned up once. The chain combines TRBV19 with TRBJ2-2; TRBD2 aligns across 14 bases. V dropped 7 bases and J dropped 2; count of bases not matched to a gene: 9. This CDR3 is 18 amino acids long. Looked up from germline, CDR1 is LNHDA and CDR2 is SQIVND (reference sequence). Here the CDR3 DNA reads TGTGCCAGTAAAAGGGGGACTAGCGGGGGCCATAACACCGGGGAGCTGTTTTTT. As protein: CASKRGTSGGHNTGELFF.

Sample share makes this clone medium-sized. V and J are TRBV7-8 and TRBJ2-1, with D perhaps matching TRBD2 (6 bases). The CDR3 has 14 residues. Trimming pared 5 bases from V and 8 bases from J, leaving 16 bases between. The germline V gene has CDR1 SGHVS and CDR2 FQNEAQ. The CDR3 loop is CASSPRGRYDEQFF. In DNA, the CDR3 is TGTGCCAGCAGCCCCCGAGGGAGGTACGATGAGCAGTTCTTC.

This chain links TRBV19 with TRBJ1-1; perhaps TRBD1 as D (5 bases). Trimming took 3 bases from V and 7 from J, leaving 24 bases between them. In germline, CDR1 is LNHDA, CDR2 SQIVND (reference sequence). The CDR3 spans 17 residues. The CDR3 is CASSIVVGGGRPFEAFF. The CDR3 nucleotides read TGTGCCAGTAGTATTGTGGTCGGGGGAGGCAGGCCTTTTGAAGCTTTCTTT.

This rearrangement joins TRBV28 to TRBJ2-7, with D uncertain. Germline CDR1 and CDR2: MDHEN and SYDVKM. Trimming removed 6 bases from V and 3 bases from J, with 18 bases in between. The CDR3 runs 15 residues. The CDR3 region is CASSLRSPFGYEQYF. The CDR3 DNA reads TGTGCCAGCAGCCTTCGATCCCCATTCGGCTACGAGCAGTACTTC.

The CDR3 bases are TGTGCCAGCAGCTTAAACTCTGTATCAGATACGCAGTATTTT. It encodes CASSLNSVSDTQYF. This chain links TRBV7-2 with TRBJ2-3; D is uncertain. Trimming left V 2 bases short and J 4 bases short, with 10 bases between. CDR1 is SGHTA, CDR2 FQGNSA, per germline. This CDR3 has 14 residues.

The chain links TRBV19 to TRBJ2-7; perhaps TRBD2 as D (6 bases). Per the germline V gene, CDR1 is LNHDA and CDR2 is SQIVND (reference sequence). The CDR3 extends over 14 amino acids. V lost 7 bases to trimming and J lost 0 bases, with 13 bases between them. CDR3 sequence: CASKVAVSSYEQYF. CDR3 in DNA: TGTGCCAGTAAGGTAGCGGTAAGCTCCTACGAGCAGTACTTC.

The CDR3 DNA reads TGTGCCAGGGGGGGGCCCGAAAGGGATTCACCCCTCCACTTT. This encodes CARGGPERDSPLHF. This chain connects TRBV6-5 to TRBJ1-6, with a tentative D call TRBD1 (6 bases). Germline values: CDR1 MNHEY, CDR2 SVGAGI. This CDR3 has 14 residues. V lost 9 bases to trimming and J lost 8 bases, with 17 bases between them.

The CDR3 DNA reads as TGTGCCAGCAGTTACTCGTCCCGCGGGGAGACCCAGTACTTC. This sequence encodes CASSYSSRGETQYF. The chain employs TRBV6-5 and TRBJ2-5; possibly TRBD2 for D (5 bases). Germline V CDR1 and CDR2: MNHEY, SVGAGI. This CDR3 is built from 14 residues. V lost 0 bases, J lost 5 bases, and 10 bases lay in between.

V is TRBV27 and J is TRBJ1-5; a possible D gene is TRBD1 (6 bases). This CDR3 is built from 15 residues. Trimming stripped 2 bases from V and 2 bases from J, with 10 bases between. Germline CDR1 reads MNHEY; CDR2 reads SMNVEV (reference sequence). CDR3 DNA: TGTGCCAGCAGTTTAAAAGCAGGGGGCAATCAGCCCCAGCATTTT. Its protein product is CASSLKAGGNQPQHF.